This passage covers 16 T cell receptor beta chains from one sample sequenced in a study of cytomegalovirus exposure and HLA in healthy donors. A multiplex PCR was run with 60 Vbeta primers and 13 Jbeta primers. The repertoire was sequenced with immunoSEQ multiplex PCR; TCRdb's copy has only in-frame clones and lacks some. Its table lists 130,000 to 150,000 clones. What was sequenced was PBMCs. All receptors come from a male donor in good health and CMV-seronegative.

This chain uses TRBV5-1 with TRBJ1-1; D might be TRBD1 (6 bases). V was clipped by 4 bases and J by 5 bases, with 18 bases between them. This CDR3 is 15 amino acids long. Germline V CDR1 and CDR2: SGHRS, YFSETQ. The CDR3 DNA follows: TGCGCCAGCAGCAAGGGACCGGCAGGGGAAACTGAAGCTTTCTTT. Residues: CASSKGPAGETEAFF.

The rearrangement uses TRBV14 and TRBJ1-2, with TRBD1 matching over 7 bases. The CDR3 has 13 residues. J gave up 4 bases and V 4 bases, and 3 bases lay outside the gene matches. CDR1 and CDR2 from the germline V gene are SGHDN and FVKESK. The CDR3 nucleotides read TGTGCCAGCAGCCCGGACAGGTCCTATGGCTACACCTTC. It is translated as CASSPDRSYGYTF.

Written as DNA, the CDR3 is TGTGCCAGCAGTTCGGCTGAGGCCACGGGCTACGAGCAGTACTTC. Residues: CASSSAEATGYEQYF. V and J are TRBV28 and TRBJ2-7; no definite D call. V lost 4 bases, J lost 3 bases, and 16 bases lay in between. In germline, CDR1 is MDHEN, CDR2 SYDVKM. This CDR3 is 15 amino acids long.

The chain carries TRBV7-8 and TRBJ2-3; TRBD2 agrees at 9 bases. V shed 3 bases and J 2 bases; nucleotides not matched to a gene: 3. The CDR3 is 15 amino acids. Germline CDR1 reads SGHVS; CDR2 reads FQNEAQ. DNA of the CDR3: TGTGCCAGCAGCTTGGCTAGCGGGATCACAGATACGCAGTATTTT. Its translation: CASSLASGITDTQYF.

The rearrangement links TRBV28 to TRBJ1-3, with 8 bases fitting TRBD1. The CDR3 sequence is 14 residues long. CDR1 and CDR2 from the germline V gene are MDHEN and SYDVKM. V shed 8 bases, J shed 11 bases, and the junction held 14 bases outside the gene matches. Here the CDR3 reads CASWTGTGGRAIYF. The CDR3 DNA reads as TGTGCCAGCTGGACCGGGACAGGAGGTCGTGCCATATATTTT.

CDR3 DNA: TGTGCCTGGAGTGGGCGGACAAGTTCACCCCTCCACTTT. It is translated as CAWSGRTSSPLHF. The V gene is TRBV30, the J gene TRBJ1-6; D might be TRBD1 (5 bases). Germline V CDR1 and CDR2: GTSNPN, SVGIG (reference sequence). There are 13 residues in the CDR3. The ends were cut back, 1 base at V and 9 bases at J, with 10 bases in the middle.

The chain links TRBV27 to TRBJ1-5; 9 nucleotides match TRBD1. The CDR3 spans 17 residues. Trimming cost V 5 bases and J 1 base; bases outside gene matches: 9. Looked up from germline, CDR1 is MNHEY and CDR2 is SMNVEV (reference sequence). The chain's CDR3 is CASSAVGTGMSNQPQHF. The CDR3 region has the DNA TGTGCCAGCAGTGCAGTAGGGACAGGGATGAGCAATCAGCCCCAGCATTTT.

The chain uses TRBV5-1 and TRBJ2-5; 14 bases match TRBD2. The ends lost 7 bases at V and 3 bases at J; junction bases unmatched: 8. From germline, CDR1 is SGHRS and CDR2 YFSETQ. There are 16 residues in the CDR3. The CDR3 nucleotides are TGCGCCAGCTCCGGGACTAGCGGGGGACATAAAGAGACCCAGTACTTC. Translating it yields CASSGTSGGHKETQYF.

This chain's CDR3 is CASSSALRGTGELFF. The CDR3 DNA reads as TGTGCCAGCAGCTCCGCCTTGCGGGGCACCGGGGAGCTGTTTTTT. This sequence joins TRBV11-3 and TRBJ2-2; a possible D gene is TRBD2 (6 bases). V was cut by 4 bases and J by 4 bases, with 13 bases left in between. CDR3 length: 15 residues. Per the germline V gene, CDR1 is SGHNT and CDR2 is YENEEA. Full variable domain (remainder filled in from reference TRBV11-3 and TRBJ2-2): EAGVVQSPRYKIIEKKQPVAFWCNPISGHNTLYWYLQNLGQGPELLIRYENEEAVDDSQLPKDRFSAERLKGVDSTLKIQPAELGDSAVYLCASSSALRGTGELFFGEGSRLTVL.

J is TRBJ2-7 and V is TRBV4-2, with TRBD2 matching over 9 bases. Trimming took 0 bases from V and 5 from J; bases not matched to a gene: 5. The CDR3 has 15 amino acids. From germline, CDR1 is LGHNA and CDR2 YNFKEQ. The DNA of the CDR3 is TGTGCCAGCAGCCAAGAGCCTAGCGGGGCGGACGAGCAGTACTTC. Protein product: CASSQEPSGADEQYF.

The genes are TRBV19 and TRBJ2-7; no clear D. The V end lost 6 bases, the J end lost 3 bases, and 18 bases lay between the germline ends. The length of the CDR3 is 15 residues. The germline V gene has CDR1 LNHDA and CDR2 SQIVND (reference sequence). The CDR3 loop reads CASSPTHNPFYEQYF. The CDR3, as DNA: TGTGCCAGTAGCCCCACCCACAACCCTTTCTACGAGCAGTACTTC.

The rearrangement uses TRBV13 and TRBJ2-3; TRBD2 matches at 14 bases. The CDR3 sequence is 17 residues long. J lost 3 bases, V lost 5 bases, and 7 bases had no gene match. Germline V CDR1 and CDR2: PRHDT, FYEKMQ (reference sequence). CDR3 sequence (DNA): TGTGCCAGCAGCATACGGACTAGCGGGGGGTTAACAGATACGCAGTATTTT. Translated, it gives CASSIRTSGGLTDTQYF.

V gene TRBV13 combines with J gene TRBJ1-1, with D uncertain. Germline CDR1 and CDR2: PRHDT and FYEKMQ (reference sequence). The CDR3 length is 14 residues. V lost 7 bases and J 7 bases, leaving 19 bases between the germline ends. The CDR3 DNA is TGTGCCAGCACCCATACCGGAGGTCTTGGTGAAGCTTTCTTT. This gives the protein CASTHTGGLGEAFF.

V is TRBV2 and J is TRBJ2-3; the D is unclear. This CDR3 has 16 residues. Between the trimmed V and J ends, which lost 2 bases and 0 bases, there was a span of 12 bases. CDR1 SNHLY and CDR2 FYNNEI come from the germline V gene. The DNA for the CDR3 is TGTGCCAGCAGTGAAACCCCAGATATTAGCACAGATACGCAGTATTTT. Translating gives CASSETPDISTDTQYF.

This CDR3 is CASSGIMGQLQETQYF. The CDR3 nucleotides are TGTGCCAGCAGTGGAATTATGGGACAGCTCCAAGAGACCCAGTACTTC. The V gene is TRBV25-1, the J gene TRBJ2-5; TRBD1 matches 7 bases. Trimming cost V 4 bases and J 1 base; bases outside gene matches: 9. The CDR3 length is 16 residues. From germline, CDR1 is MGHDK and CDR2 SYGVNS. Combining the CDR3 with reference TRBV25-1 and TRBJ2-5 gives the whole variable domain EADIYQTPRYLVIGTGKKITLECSQTMGHDKMYWYQQDPGMELHLIHYSYGVNSTEKGDLSSESTVSRIRTEHFPLTLESARPSHTSQYLCASSGIMGQLQETQYFGPGTRLLVL.

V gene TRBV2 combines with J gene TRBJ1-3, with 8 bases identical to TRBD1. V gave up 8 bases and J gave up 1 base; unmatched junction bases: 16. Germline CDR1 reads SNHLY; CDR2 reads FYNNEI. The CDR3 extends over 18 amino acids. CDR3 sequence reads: CASRGGINGQGSGNTIYF. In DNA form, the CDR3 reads TGTGCCAGCCGGGGAGGGATAAACGGACAGGGATCTGGAAACACCATATATTTT. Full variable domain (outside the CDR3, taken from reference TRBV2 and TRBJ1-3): EPEVTQTPSHQVTQMGQEVILRCVPISNHLYFYWYRQILGQKVEFLVSFYNNEISEKSEIFDDQFSVERPDGSNFTLKIRSTKLEDSAMYFCASRGGINGQGSGNTIYFGEGSWLTVV.